The next 25 T cell receptor beta chains were all read from a single sample in a study of cytotoxic CD8 clonotypes in ibrutinib-treated CLL. Repertoires were generated with immunoSEQ multiplex PCR, while TCRdb's copy carries only in-frame clones and drops some. The table shows over 100,000 clones, with approximately 85% occurring only once. The sample here was PBMCs, taken after 24 months of ibrutinib treatment. The receptors stem from a human donor with chronic lymphocytic leukemia.

The CDR3: CASSDHPGTGLSYEQYF. The CDR3 nucleotides read TGTGCCAGCAGTGATCATCCCGGGACAGGGCTATCCTACGAGCAGTACTTC. The rearrangement links TRBV2 to TRBJ2-7; 9 nucleotides align to TRBD1. V lost 3 bases to trimming and J lost 1 base; unmatched junction nucleotides: 10. The CDR3 is made up of 17 amino acids. Germline V CDR1 and CDR2: SNHLY, FYNNEI.

The V and J genes are TRBV7-9 and TRBJ2-7; 8 nucleotides line up with TRBD1. Germline-derived CDR1 and CDR2 are SEHNR and FQNEAQ (reference sequence). The CDR3 extends over 14 amino acids. V gave up 2 bases and J gave up 4 bases; unmatched junction bases: 4. The CDR3 spells CASSLMDRAYEQYF. The CDR3 nucleotides are TGTGCCAGCAGCTTAATGGACAGGGCATACGAGCAGTACTTC. Full variable domain (outside the CDR3, taken from reference TRBV7-9 and TRBJ2-7): DTGVSQNPRHKITKRGQNVTFRCDPISEHNRLYWYRQTLGQGPEFLTYFQNEAQLEKSRLLSDRFSAERPKGSFSTLEIQRTEQGDSAMYLCASSLMDRAYEQYFGPGTRLTVT.

The rearrangement links TRBV27 to TRBJ2-1, with 12 bases matching TRBD1. The CDR3 contains 17 residues. Germline values: CDR1 MNHEY, CDR2 SMNVEV (reference sequence). The trim removed 6 bases at V and 7 bases at J, leaving 13 bases unmatched. CDR3 residues: CASSRTSGTGGLNEQFF. The CDR3 coding sequence is TGTGCCAGCAGCCGAACCTCCGGGACAGGGGGCTTGAATGAGCAGTTCTTC.

The chain employs TRBV18 and TRBJ2-7; 7 nucleotides agree with TRBD2. Losses at the gene ends were 2 bases for V and 4 bases for J; bases not matched to a gene: 5. This CDR3 comprises 14 residues. The V gene's germline CDR1 is KGHSH and CDR2 LQKENI. CDR3 nucleotides: TGTGCCAGCTCACCAGTCAGCGGGAATTACGAGCAGTACTTC. Amino acids: CASSPVSGNYEQYF.

This clone occurred once. This chain joins TRBV27 and TRBJ2-7, with 9 positions matching TRBD1. The CDR3 spans 15 residues. Germline V gene lookup returns CDR1 MNHEY and CDR2 SMNVEV (reference sequence). V dropped 5 bases and J dropped 2; count of bases not matched to a gene: 7. CDR3 nucleotides: TGTGCCAGCAGTCTAACCGGGACAGGGCCCTACGAGCAGTACTTC. It translates to CASSLTGTGPYEQYF.

V usage is TRBV10-3 and J usage is TRBJ1-2; D possibly corresponds to TRBD1 (5 bases). In germline, CDR1 is ENHRY, CDR2 SYGVKD. Trimming stripped 8 bases from V and 4 bases from J, with 17 bases between. This CDR3 spans 14 amino acids. The CDR3 loop reads CAIPSKQGSYGYTF. CDR3 DNA: TGTGCCATCCCGAGTAAGCAGGGCAGCTATGGCTACACCTTC.

The genes are TRBV27 and TRBJ2-1; D tentatively reads TRBD1 or TRBD2 (5 bases each). V gave up 1 base and J gave up 8 bases, with 21 bases separating them. Germline CDR1 reads MNHEY; CDR2 reads SMNVEV (reference sequence). The CDR3 totals 17 residues. Here the CDR3 DNA reads TGTGCCAGCAGTTTATTGTTAGGGACGCAGCCCCTCCATGAGCAGTTCTTC. Protein sequence: CASSLLLGTQPLHEQFF.

This sequence joins TRBV7-8 and TRBJ1-5; no firm D call. Trimming pared 0 bases from V and 4 bases from J, leaving 10 bases between. CDR1 SGHVS and CDR2 FQNEAQ come from the germline V gene. The length of the CDR3 is 15 residues. CDR3 protein: CASSLAIRGNQPQHF. DNA for the CDR3: TGTGCCAGCAGCTTAGCGATTCGGGGTAATCAGCCCCAGCATTTT.

This clone was detected once. The J gene is TRBJ2-5, the V gene TRBV7-9; D is uncertain. Germline CDR1 reads SEHNR; CDR2 reads FQNEAQ (reference sequence). The CDR3 totals 13 residues. V lost 3 bases and J 5 bases, leaving 10 bases between the germline ends. The CDR3 is CASSFGFYETQYF. CDR3 nucleotides: TGTGCCAGCAGCTTCGGGTTTTACGAGACCCAGTACTTC.

The V call is TRBV27, the J call TRBJ2-1; no clear D gene. V was cut by 3 bases and J by 4 bases, with 10 bases left in between. The CDR3 spans 14 residues. Germline V gene lookup returns CDR1 MNHEY and CDR2 SMNVEV (reference sequence). The chain's CDR3 is CASSFEGRYNEQFF. CDR3 coding DNA: TGTGCCAGCAGTTTTGAAGGGCGATACAATGAGCAGTTCTTC.

The gene calls are TRBV28 and TRBJ1-2; D might be TRBD1 (5 bases). V was shortened by 3 bases and J by 4 bases, with 15 bases between the two germline ends. Germline V CDR1 and CDR2: MDHEN, SYDVKM. This CDR3 spans 15 amino acids. CDR3 protein: CASSFPAGRSYGYTF. Here the CDR3 DNA reads TGTGCCAGCAGTTTCCCGGCAGGGAGATCCTATGGCTACACCTTC.

CDR3 in DNA: TGTGCCAGCAGCCAAGAGGGGTGGACAGACAATGAGCAGTTCTTC. Translation: CASSQEGWTDNEQFF. V is TRBV5-4 and J is TRBJ2-1; possibly TRBD1 for D (6 bases). Germline V gene data show CDR1 as SGHNT and CDR2 as YYREEE (reference sequence). The CDR3 is 15 amino acids. The V end lost 4 bases, the J end lost 5 bases, and 16 bases lay between the germline ends.

This clone has a handful of counts. The rearrangement joins TRBV5-1 to TRBJ1-4; D may be TRBD1 (6 bases). The V gene's germline CDR1 is SGHRS and CDR2 YFSETQ. The CDR3 length is 14 residues. With 0 bases removed from V and 6 bases from J, the gap between germline ends came to 9 bases. The chain's CDR3 is CASSLGGADEKLFF. In DNA form, the CDR3 reads TGCGCCAGCAGCTTGGGGGGGGCCGATGAAAAACTGTTTTTT.

This chain links TRBV5-1 with TRBJ2-5; 9 nucleotides line up with TRBD1. The trim removed 4 bases at V and 7 bases at J, leaving 11 bases unmatched. Germline V gives CDR1 SGHRS, CDR2 YFSETQ. This CDR3 is built from 15 residues. Here the CDR3 reads CASSTGQGTTPTQYF. CDR3 sequence (DNA): TGCGCCAGCAGCACGGGACAGGGTACGACCCCGACCCAGTACTTC.

The genes are TRBV7-2 and TRBJ2-1, with 7 bases identical to TRBD1. Germline V gene lookup returns CDR1 SGHTA and CDR2 FQGNSA. V dropped 0 bases and J dropped 1; count of bases not matched to a gene: 6. This CDR3 has 17 amino acids. The CDR3 protein is CASSLATGVGSYNEQFF. CDR3 nucleotide sequence: TGTGCCAGCAGCTTAGCTACAGGGGTGGGTTCCTACAATGAGCAGTTCTTC.

The chain has TRBV19 and TRBJ1-1, with D possibly TRBD1 on 5 matching bases. Trimming left V 5 bases short and J 10 bases short, with 26 bases between. This CDR3 is built from 16 residues. Germline V gene data show CDR1 as LNHDA and CDR2 as SQIVND (reference sequence). CDR3 nucleotides: TGTGCCAGTAGTTTAGTGCCCGAGGGGCCACTCGGTGGAGCTTTCTTT. Encoded protein: CASSLVPEGPLGGAFF.

The gene calls are TRBV6-5 and TRBJ2-3; the D gene is possibly TRBD1 (6 bases). Trimming removed 6 bases at V and 0 bases at J, with 13 bases between. The germline V gene has CDR1 MNHEY and CDR2 SVGAGI. The length of the CDR3 is 15 residues. The CDR3 region is CASRPQGASTDTQYF. In DNA, the CDR3 is TGTGCCAGCAGACCACAGGGAGCGAGCACAGATACGCAGTATTTT.

This chain uses TRBV12-5 with TRBJ2-2, with 9 positions matching TRBD2. CDR1 LGHNT and CDR2 FRNRAP come from the germline V gene. This CDR3 contains 18 residues. J lost 1 base, V lost 2 bases, and 8 bases had no gene match. The CDR3 region has the DNA TGTGCTAGTGGTTTGACCTTCGCGGGGGGGCGGAACACCGGGGAGCTGTTTTTT. The encoded protein is CASGLTFAGGRNTGELFF.

The chain joins TRBV5-6 to TRBJ2-1; 13 nucleotides line up with TRBD2. J gave up 5 bases and V 3 bases, and 5 bases lay outside the gene matches. The CDR3 is 16 residues long. The germline V gene has CDR1 SGHDT and CDR2 YYEEEE. The CDR3 DNA sequence: TGTGCCAGCAGCTCACTAGCGGGAGGGGGCAACAATGAGCAGTTCTTC. Translated, it gives CASSSLAGGGNNEQFF.

The chain links TRBV23-1 to TRBJ2-1; 11 bases agree with TRBD2. TRBV23-1 is marked as an open reading frame, function uncertain. The CDR3 loop spans 14 amino acids. The V segment lost 6 bases and the J segment 5 bases; nucleotides outside the gene matches: 3. For the CDR3, the DNA is TGCGCCAGCAGCGGGACTAGCGGTCACAATGAGCAGTTCTTC. Residues: CASSGTSGHNEQFF.

The chain is built from TRBV28 and TRBJ1-5; 12 nucleotides match TRBD1. Germline V gives CDR1 MDHEN, CDR2 SYDVKM. Trimming cost V 0 bases and J 3 bases; bases outside gene matches: 0. This CDR3 spans 16 amino acids. The CDR3 nucleotides are TGTGCCAGCAGTTTATGGGGACAGGGGGCCAATCAGCCCCAGCATTTT. It specifies CASSLWGQGANQPQHF.

The chain combines TRBV11-2 with TRBJ1-3; 7 bases are a match to TRBD1. The trim removed 5 bases at V and 4 bases at J, leaving 5 bases unmatched. Per the germline V gene, CDR1 is SGHAT and CDR2 is FQNNGV. CDR3 length: 14 residues. DNA for the CDR3: TGTGCCAGCAGCAACAGGGGTCCGGGAAACACCATATATTTT. It codes for CASSNRGPGNTIYF.

This chain uses TRBV28 with TRBJ2-3; possibly TRBD2 for D (6 bases). V was shortened by 4 bases and J by 14 bases, with 19 bases between the two germline ends. Germline values: CDR1 MDHEN, CDR2 SYDVKM. The CDR3 covers 13 residues. This CDR3 is CASSSRLESPGYF. The CDR3 DNA sequence: TGTGCCAGCAGTTCGAGACTAGAGTCTCCCGGGTATTTT.

In its sample, this clone was seen once. The V and J genes are TRBV6-4 and TRBJ1-1, with unresolved D. Germline CDR1 is MRHNA and CDR2 is SNTAGT. Trimming removed 2 bases from V and 12 bases from J, with 10 bases in between. There are 11 residues in the CDR3. The CDR3 here is CASSDGREPFF. The CDR3 region has the DNA TGTGCCAGCAGTGACGGACGGGAGCCTTTCTTT.

The chain is built from TRBV28 and TRBJ2-7; D might be TRBD2 (6 bases). The germline CDR1 and CDR2 sequences are MDHEN and SYDVKM. The V end was cut by 8 bases, the J end by 10 bases, with 24 bases between. The CDR3 is made up of 14 amino acids. DNA for the CDR3: TGTGCCAGCGCGAGTTGGGGGGTGGGGTCCCCACAGTACTTC. It is translated as CASASWGVGSPQYF.